The rows below give T cell receptor beta chains drawn from one sample of a study of molecular identifiers for immune sequencing clone quantification. TCRdb called the PCR reads again in MiXCR, with one record for every CDR3 protein. Of hundreds of thousands of distinct CDR3 sequences listed, about 25% are singletons. The material sequenced was naive CD8+ T cells from blood, with Jurkat cell RNA spiked in. These receptors were taken from a human donor in good health. Some libraries in this study had Jurkat cell RNA spiked in. Each CDR3 is given with its conserved first and last residue. D genes are given only for firm matches. Clone size is stated in some rows and not others, as once, few, many or a class when expanded.

V,D,size,length,J,DNA,CDR3
TRBV3-1,TRBD2,few,16,TRBJ2-7,TGTGCCAGCAGCCAGTCCGGGACTAGCGGACGATACGAGCAGTACTTC,CASSQSGTSGRYEQYF
TRBV12-3/TRBV12-4,.,.,15,TRBJ2-1,TGTGCCAGCAGTTTAGGCCTAGCCGGCTCCAATGAGCAGTTCTTC,CASSLGLAGSNEQFF
TRBV28,.,.,17,TRBJ2-2,TGTGCCAGCAGTACACTTTTATGGGCGGAGAACACCGGGGAGCTGTTTTTT,CASSTLLWAENTGELFF
TRBV28,TRBD1,.,18,TRBJ2-5,TGTGCCAGCAGTTTCGGAGCAGTTTGGGGGACACAGGGGGAGACCCAGTACTTC,CASSFGAVWGTQGETQYF
TRBV9,.,few,13,TRBJ2-2,TGTGCCAGCAGCGTAATGGGGGTTGGGGAGCTGTTTTTT,CASSVMGVGELFF
TRBV4-1,.,many,16,TRBJ1-4,TGCGCCAGCAGCCAAGTTTTTGTGAGTCTTAATGAAAAACTGTTTTTT,CASSQVFVSLNEKLFF
TRBV12-3/TRBV12-4,.,many,14,TRBJ1-1,TGTGCCAGCAGTTTAGGGGGCCGCGGGTTTGAAGCTTTCTTT,CASSLGGRGFEAFF
TRBV7-9,TRBD2,many,16,TRBJ2-3,TGTGCCAGCAGCTCCGGGACTATCTCTAGCACAGATACGCAGTATTTT,CASSSGTISSTDTQYF
TRBV5-3,.,few,15,TRBJ1-5,TGTGCCAGAAGACCAGGGTGGAGGTTGAATCAGCCCCAGCATTTT,CARRPGWRLNQPQHF
TRBV4-3,.,.,14,TRBJ1-1,TGCGCCAGCAGCCAAGATTACCCGAACACTGAAGCTTTCTTT,CASSQDYPNTEAFF
TRBV13,.,many,11,TRBJ1-1,TGTGCCAGCAGCTTAGACGGGAAAGCTTTCTTT,CASSLDGKAFF
TRBV30,.,.,14,TRBJ2-2,TGTGCCTGGAGCCGTAGGGGGGACACCGGGGAGCTGTTTTTT,CAWSRRGDTGELFF
TRBV7-9,.,.,13,TRBJ2-1,TGTGCCAGCAGCTCGACCCCTTACAATGAGCAGTTCTTC,CASSSTPYNEQFF
TRBV28,TRBD1,few,19,TRBJ2-3,TGTGCCAGCAGTTTACTGGGGGTGGGACAGGGGGCCCCCACAGATACGCAGTATTTT,CASSLLGVGQGAPTDTQYF
TRBV11-2,.,.,16,TRBJ1-1,TGTGCCAGCAGTCAAGATGTCGGACAACGGAACACTGAAGCTTTCTTT,CASSQDVGQRNTEAFF
TRBV5-3,TRBD1,.,15,TRBJ2-7,TGTGCCAGCAGCTTGGGCCCCGGGACAGCCTACGAGCAGTACTTC,CASSLGPGTAYEQYF
TRBV15,.,few,15,TRBJ2-1,TGTGCCACCAGCAGCGGACTAGGGGGGAACAATGAGCAGTTCTTC,CATSSGLGGNNEQFF
TRBV4-3,TRBD2,.,16,TRBJ2-1,TGCGCCAGCAGCCAAGATAGGGCTAGCGGGGCGTATGAGCAGTTCTTC,CASSQDRASGAYEQFF
TRBV19,TRBD1,many,13,TRBJ2-2,TGTGCCAGTGACGGACAGGGAAGCGGGGAGCTGTTTTTT,CASDGQGSGELFF
TRBV7-2,.,few,15,TRBJ2-1,TGTGCCAGCAGTCCCTGGGCGCTTAGGGGTAATGAGCAGTTCTTC,CASSPWALRGNEQFF
TRBV4-1,.,few,12,TRBJ2-2,TGCGCCAGCAGCCATTCAAGTGGGGAGCTGTTTTTT,CASSHSSGELFF
TRBV28,.,many,14,TRBJ1-3,TGTGCCAGCAGTCGACTGAGATCGGGGGGCACCATATATTTT,CASSRLRSGGTIYF
TRBV5-1,TRBD2,.,16,TRBJ2-3,TGCGCCATCAGCTTGTCTACTAGCGGGGAAACAGATACGCAGTATTTT,CAISLSTSGETDTQYF
TRBV19,.,few,15,TRBJ1-5,TGTGCCAGTAGTATAGGGGAATATAGCAATCAGCCCCAGCATTTT,CASSIGEYSNQPQHF
TRBV7-9,TRBD2,.,17,TRBJ2-3,TGTGCCAGCAGCCCCCCCCTAGGGAGGGAGGCCACAGATACGCAGTATTTT,CASSPPLGREATDTQYF
TRBV29-1,.,many,13,TRBJ2-7,TGCAGCGTTACTTTCGGGACACTTTACGAGCAGTACTTC,CSVTFGTLYEQYF
TRBV12-3/TRBV12-4,TRBD2,many,14,TRBJ2-3,TGTGCCAGCACAGAGGCGGGGAGGGCAGATACGCAGTATTTT,CASTEAGRADTQYF
TRBV2,.,few,16,TRBJ2-1,TGTGCCAGCAGGGAGTCGGCGGGACACTCCTACAATGAGCAGTTCTTC,CASRESAGHSYNEQFF
TRBV27,TRBD1,many,12,TRBJ1-1,TGTGCCAGCGGGACAGCGGGAATCAAGGCTTTCTTT,CASGTAGIKAFF
TRBV4-1,TRBD1,.,17,TRBJ1-4,TGCGCCAGCAGCCAGGGACAGGGGATAAAATTATCGGAAAAACTGTTTTTT,CASSQGQGIKLSEKLFF
TRBV30,.,.,13,TRBJ1-1,TGTGCCTGTTTACAGGCCATGAACACTGAAGCTTTCTTT,CACLQAMNTEAFF
TRBV7-3,TRBD2,few,16,TRBJ2-1,TGTGCCAGCAGCTCGATAGCGGGAGGTTCCTACAATGAGCAGTTCTTC,CASSSIAGGSYNEQFF
TRBV4-3,.,many,13,TRBJ1-1,TGCGCCAGCAGCCAGGCAGGGGTGGCTGAAGCTTTCTTT,CASSQAGVAEAFF